This T cell receptor (beta chain) is from a study of Ad26.COV2.S vaccination and SARS-CoV-2 variants. Study-wide results and caveats: Responses of T cells in total may have been underestimated by the TCR breadth and depth analyses.

V was shortened by 6 bases and J by 4 bases, with 13 bases between the two germline ends. CDR3 length equals 13 residues. CDR1 and CDR2 (germline): SQVTM, ANQGSEA. Only in-frame clones appear in the TCRdb table, and some are missing; sequencing was by immunoSEQ multiplex PCR. Of 180,000 or so clones in the sample, around 85% were seen once. As to this clone: Its antigen remains unknown.

This clonotype was sampled from a human donor who had recovered from COVID-19. This material consisted of peripheral blood, taken after recovery from COVID-19. The rearrangement joins TRBV29-1 to TRBJ2-1, with D possibly being TRBD1 (6 bases). CDR3 in amino acids: CSVRTEVYNEQFF. CDR3 DNA: TGCAGCGTACGGACAGAAGTTTACAATGAGCAGTTCTTC.